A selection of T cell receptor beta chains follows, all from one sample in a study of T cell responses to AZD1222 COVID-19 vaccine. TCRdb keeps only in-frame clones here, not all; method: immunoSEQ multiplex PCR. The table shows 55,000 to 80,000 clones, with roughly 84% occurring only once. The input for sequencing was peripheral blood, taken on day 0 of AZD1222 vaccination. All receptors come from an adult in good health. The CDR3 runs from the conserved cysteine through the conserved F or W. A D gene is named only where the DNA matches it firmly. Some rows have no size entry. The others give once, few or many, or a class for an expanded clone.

TGTGCCAGCAGTCAGGGGGTTAACACTGAAGCTTTCTTT CASSQGVNTEAFF TRBJ1-1 TRBV2 TRBD1 -
TGTGCCAGCAGTTCTTCAGCGGACACAGATACGCAGTATTTT CASSSSADTDTQYF TRBJ2-3 TRBV6-2/TRBV6-3 - medium-sized
TGTGCCAGTAGAAGCGGATCAACTAATGAAAAACTGTTTTTT CASRSGSTNEKLFF TRBJ1-4 TRBV19 - few
TGTGCCAGTAGTTATCAGGGAGGTCGGGAAGCTTTCTTT CASSYQGGREAFF TRBJ1-1 TRBV19 - few
TGTGCCACCAGCCTTTACAATGAGCAGTTCTTC CATSLYNEQFF TRBJ2-1 TRBV24-1 - -
TGTGCCAGCAGCTTTCAAGGCAGCCAAGAGACCCAGTACTTC CASSFQGSQETQYF TRBJ2-5 TRBV7-9 - -
TGTGCCAGCAGTTCACAGGACAATCAGCCCCAGCATTTT CASSSQDNQPQHF TRBJ1-5 TRBV6-2/TRBV6-3 - -
TGTGCCAGCAGCTTGGCAGGGGGGTCCACAGATACGCAGTATTTT CASSLAGGSTDTQYF TRBJ2-3 TRBV7-9 - -
TGTGCCAGCAGCCAAAGGGACTATGGCTACACCTTC CASSQRDYGYTF TRBJ1-2 TRBV3-1/TRBV3-2 - -
TGTGCCAGCAGTTTCCGCTCCGGGACAGGGGGAAGTAAGGGCAATCAGCCCCAGCATTTT CASSFRSGTGGSKGNQPQHF TRBJ1-5 TRBV27 TRBD1 -
TGTGCCAGCAGCCCTGGTGGTGGGAGTGGGTACAATGAGCAGTTCTTC CASSPGGGSGYNEQFF TRBJ2-1 TRBV7-6 - -
TGTGCCCTCGTACAGGGTAACAATGAGCAGTTCTTC CALVQGNNEQFF TRBJ2-1 TRBV6-5 - -
TGTGCCATCCATTCTGGGACAGGGGGCCGTAGCACTGAAGCTTTCTTT CAIHSGTGGRSTEAFF TRBJ1-1 TRBV10-3 TRBD1 -
TGTGCCAGCAGCTCTGGACAGCTTTTAATGAACACTGAAGCTTTCTTT CASSSGQLLMNTEAFF TRBJ1-1 TRBV7-9 - -
TGTGCCAGCTCACCTATCGTAACTGCGGGCTCGGTTGGCTACACCTTC CASSPIVTAGSVGYTF TRBJ1-2 TRBV18 - -
TGTGCCAGCAGCGTAGAAGCGGGGGAGACGAACACCGGGGAGCTGTTTTTT CASSVEAGETNTGELFF TRBJ2-2 TRBV9 TRBD2 -
TGCGCCAGCAGCTTGGGGACTAATAATGAAAAACTGTTTTTT CASSLGTNNEKLFF TRBJ1-4 TRBV5-1 - -
TGTGCCAGCAGCCAAGGACCCAGAGATGAAAAACTGTTTTTT CASSQGPRDEKLFF TRBJ1-4 TRBV4-2 - once
TGTGCCAGCAGCCAACTTTTGACAGGGAGCTACGAGCAGTACTTC CASSQLLTGSYEQYF TRBJ2-7 TRBV3-1/TRBV3-2 TRBD1 -
TGTGCCAGCAGGTTTCTATCCTACAATGAGCAGTTCTTC CASRFLSYNEQFF TRBJ2-1 TRBV6-5 - -
TGTGCCAGCAGCATTACCGGGGCCTCCTACAATGAGCAGTTCTTC CASSITGASYNEQFF TRBJ2-1 TRBV9 - -
TGTGCCAGCTCACCGATCGTCGGGGAGACCCAGTACTTC CASSPIVGETQYF TRBJ2-5 TRBV18 - few
TGTGCCAGCAGTCGGTCAACTAATGAAAAACTGTTTTTT CASSRSTNEKLFF TRBJ1-4 TRBV27 - -
TGTGCCAGCAGCTTAGGCCCAGGGAGTATGAACACTGAAGCTTTCTTT CASSLGPGSMNTEAFF TRBJ1-1 TRBV11-2 - -
TGTGCCAGCAGCTCTAAACAGGGTCTGTCTGAAGCTTTCTTT CASSSKQGLSEAFF TRBJ1-1 TRBV5-4 - -